This is a list of T cell receptor beta chains from one sample in a study of T cell responses to AZD1222 COVID-19 vaccine. Repertoires were generated with immunoSEQ multiplex PCR, while TCRdb's copy carries only in-frame clones and drops some. Altogether 100,000 to 150,000 clones are present, 90% being singletons, with the ten largest covering 6.9%. Sequenced here: peripheral blood, sampled on day 0 of AZD1222 vaccination. These receptors came from an adult in good health. The CDR3 runs from the conserved cysteine through the conserved F or W. The D gene is left open where the match is weak. Where a row states a size, it is once, few, many or the class of an expanded clone; other rows omit it.

-,TRBV18,TRBD1,TRBJ2-1,CASSLDRVANNEQFF,TGTGCCAGCTCACTTGACAGGGTAGCGAACAATGAGCAGTTCTTC
-,TRBV15,-,TRBJ2-2,CATSRVRGPGTGELFF,TGTGCCACCAGCAGAGTTCGGGGCCCGGGCACCGGGGAGCTGTTTTTT
-,TRBV20-1,-,TRBJ1-2,CSASEVVSGYTF,TGCAGTGCTAGTGAAGTCGTTTCTGGCTACACCTTC
-,TRBV7-3,-,TRBJ2-1,CASSSMRGPYNEQFF,TGTGCCAGCAGCTCCATGCGGGGGCCCTACAATGAGCAGTTCTTC
-,TRBV27,TRBD1,TRBJ1-2,CASRTGGGLDGYTF,TGTGCCAGCAGGACAGGGGGAGGTTTAGATGGCTACACCTTC
-,TRBV7-2,TRBD1,TRBJ1-5,CASSLRTGDQPQHF,TGTGCCAGCAGCTTAAGGACAGGGGATCAGCCCCAGCATTTT
-,TRBV6-2/TRBV6-3,-,TRBJ1-1,CASSREGLNTEAFF,TGTGCCAGCAGTAGAGAGGGATTGAACACTGAAGCTTTCTTT
-,TRBV7-2,-,TRBJ1-2,CASSLESQNYGYTF,TGTGCCAGCAGCTTAGAGTCCCAGAACTATGGCTACACCTTC
once,TRBV5-1,-,TRBJ2-2,CASSPLGARNTGELFF,TGCGCCAGCAGCCCTCTCGGTGCGCGGAACACCGGGGAGCTGTTTTTT
-,TRBV7-8,-,TRBJ1-1,CASSASGGSPRTFF,TGTGCCAGCAGCGCAAGCGGAGGGAGTCCGAGGACTTTCTTT
once,TRBV7-3,TRBD2,TRBJ2-1,CASSLVSGGPSEQFF,TGTGCCAGCAGCTTAGTTAGCGGGGGGCCGAGTGAGCAGTTCTTC
-,TRBV20-1,TRBD2,TRBJ2-2,CSASVLAGGVGELFF,TGCAGTGCTAGTGTACTAGCGGGTGGGGTCGGGGAGCTGTTTTTT
-,TRBV5-1,TRBD1,TRBJ1-6,CASARQGLENSPLHF,TGCGCCAGCGCTAGACAGGGGTTAGAAAATTCACCCCTCCACTTT
-,TRBV2,-,TRBJ2-2,CASSEGGPGELFF,TGTGCCAGCAGTGAGGGGGGGCCGGGGGAGCTGTTTTTT
-,TRBV27,TRBD1,TRBJ1-2,CASSSGDSLSYTF,TGTGCCAGCAGTTCCGGGGACAGCCTAAGCTACACCTTC
-,TRBV9,TRBD1,TRBJ1-2,CASSDGTVEGYTF,TGTGCCAGCAGCGACGGGACAGTCGAAGGCTACACCTTC
-,TRBV2,TRBD1,TRBJ1-2,CASRRQGARGYTF,TGTGCCAGCAGAAGACAGGGGGCTCGTGGCTACACCTTC
-,TRBV9,-,TRBJ2-7,CASSVGGSSYEQYF,TGTGCCAGCAGCGTAGGAGGGAGCTCCTACGAGCAGTACTTC
-,TRBV5-6,TRBD1,TRBJ1-4,CASSYPGTGHEKLFF,TGTGCCAGCAGCTACCCCGGGACAGGGCATGAAAAACTGTTTTTT
-,TRBV21-1,-,TRBJ1-1,CASSNIGGEDTEAFF,TGTGCCAGCAGCAATATAGGGGGCGAGGACACTGAAGCTTTCTTT
-,TRBV30,TRBD1,TRBJ1-5,CAWGQGGDQPQHF,TGTGCCTGGGGACAGGGAGGGGATCAGCCCCAGCATTTT
-,TRBV24-1,TRBD1,TRBJ1-4,CATSDGTVHNEKLFF,TGTGCCACCAGTGATGGGACAGTCCATAATGAAAAACTGTTTTTT
-,TRBV27,-,TRBJ1-6,CASRWGSSYNSPLHF,TGTGCCAGCAGATGGGGGAGCTCCTATAATTCACCCCTCCACTTT
-,TRBV27,-,TRBJ2-5,CASRLEGGLMGTQYF,TGTGCCAGCAGACTCGAGGGGGGGCTAATGGGGACCCAGTACTTC
once,TRBV6-5,TRBD1,TRBJ2-7,CASMRDRVSQEQYF,TGTGCCAGCATGAGGGACAGGGTTAGTCAGGAGCAGTACTTC
-,TRBV15,TRBD2,TRBJ2-2,CATSRDEAGVDTGELFF,TGTGCCACCAGCAGAGATGAAGCGGGGGTGGACACCGGGGAGCTGTTTTTT
few,TRBV19,-,TRBJ1-1,CASNSGLSEAFF,TGTGCCAGTAATTCTGGGTTATCTGAAGCTTTCTTT
-,TRBV6-2/TRBV6-3,-,TRBJ2-7,CASSQPYEQYF,TGTGCCAGCAGCCAACCATACGAGCAGTACTTC
-,TRBV19,-,TRBJ1-5,CASSISTRGHNQPQHF,TGTGCCAGTAGTATATCGACCCGGGGCCACAATCAGCCCCAGCATTTT
-,TRBV12-3/TRBV12-4,TRBD1,TRBJ1-1,CAITGGWDTEAFF,TGTGCCATCACAGGGGGCTGGGACACTGAAGCTTTCTTT
-,TRBV28,-,TRBJ2-2,CASRKRTGRVDGELFF,TGTGCCAGCAGGAAACGGACAGGGAGGGTTGACGGGGAGCTGTTTTTT
-,TRBV23-1,TRBD1,TRBJ2-7,CASSRTGGAEQYF,TGCGCCAGCAGCCGGACAGGGGGCGCCGAGCAGTACTTC
-,TRBV7-2,-,TRBJ1-5,CASAWGAGLNQPQHF,TGTGCCAGCGCTTGGGGGGCGGGCCTTAATCAGCCCCAGCATTTT
-,TRBV6-5,TRBD1,TRBJ1-5,CASKRTGGGQPQHF,TGTGCCAGCAAAAGGACAGGGGGCGGGCAGCCCCAGCATTTT
-,TRBV14,-,TRBJ2-1,CASSQDSFRPTNEQFF,TGTGCCAGCAGCCAAGACAGTTTCCGGCCCACCAATGAGCAGTTCTTC
-,TRBV27,-,TRBJ1-2,CASSTSGANYGYTF,TGTGCCAGCAGCACCAGCGGGGCCAACTATGGCTACACCTTC
few,TRBV18,-,TRBJ2-7,CASSLDINYEQYF,TGTGCCAGCTCACTGGACATAAACTACGAGCAGTACTTC
-,TRBV5-4,-,TRBJ2-5,CASSPGGQETQYF,TGTGCCAGCAGCCCTGGGGGGCAAGAGACCCAGTACTTC
-,TRBV11-3,-,TRBJ1-1,CASSPPDAAEAFF,TGTGCCAGCAGCCCCCCGGACGCGGCAGAAGCTTTCTTT
few,TRBV7-6,TRBD2,TRBJ2-3,CASSSGLAGRKDTQYF,TGTGCCAGCAGCTCGGGACTAGCGGGAAGGAAAGATACGCAGTATTTT
-,TRBV3-1/TRBV3-2,-,TRBJ2-3,CASSQPGTDTQYF,TGTGCCAGCAGCCAACCCGGCACAGATACGCAGTATTTT
-,TRBV7-8,-,TRBJ1-2,CASSLRDNLYGYTF,TGTGCCAGCAGCCTCCGGGACAACCTCTATGGCTACACCTTC
-,TRBV7-3,TRBD2,TRBJ2-3,CASRGESSGGLANTQYF,TGTGCCAGCAGGGGTGAGTCTAGCGGCGGGCTGGCGAATACGCAGTATTTT
once,TRBV19,TRBD2,TRBJ2-1,CASTRPGTSGGQVGRNEQFF,TGTGCCAGTACCCGCCCCGGGACTAGCGGGGGTCAGGTCGGGAGGAATGAGCAGTTCTTC
-,TRBV12-3/TRBV12-4,-,TRBJ1-5,CASGLMDQPQHF,TGTGCCAGCGGTCTAATGGATCAGCCCCAGCATTTT
-,TRBV11-2,-,TRBJ2-3,CASSLDSGISDTQYF,TGTGCCAGCAGCTTAGATAGTGGCATCTCAGATACGCAGTATTTT
-,TRBV10-1,TRBD2,TRBJ2-2,CASSDQRGAGGELFF,TGCGCCAGCAGTGACCAGCGGGGGGCAGGCGGGGAGCTGTTTTTT
few,TRBV18,-,TRBJ1-4,CASSPRTATNEKLFF,TGTGCCAGCTCTCCTAGGACAGCAACTAATGAAAAACTGTTTTTT
-,TRBV2,-,TRBJ1-4,CASSFNREIGEKLFF,TGTGCCAGCAGTTTTAACAGGGAGATTGGGGAAAAACTGTTTTTT
-,TRBV9,-,TRBJ2-7,CASSVGGTYEQYF,TGTGCCAGCAGCGTAGGAGGGACCTACGAGCAGTACTTC
-,TRBV14,TRBD1,TRBJ2-2,CASSQAQGQLFF,TGTGCCAGCAGCCAAGCACAGGGGCAGCTGTTTTTT
-,TRBV6-1,-,TRBJ1-4,CASSEHGGARVNEKLFF,TGTGCCAGCAGTGAACATGGAGGGGCACGGGTTAATGAAAAACTGTTTTTT
-,TRBV11-2,-,TRBJ2-1,CASSLIFRGTSYNEQFF,TGTGCCAGCAGCTTAATCTTTAGAGGAACCTCCTACAATGAGCAGTTCTTC
-,TRBV19,-,TRBJ2-7,CATHPGEKGGYEQYF,TGTGCCACCCACCCTGGGGAGAAAGGGGGCTACGAGCAGTACTTC
-,TRBV28,TRBD1,TRBJ2-4,CASQGVATGTYIQYF,TGTGCTTCCCAGGGGGTGGCGACAGGGACGTACATTCAGTACTTC
-,TRBV9,-,TRBJ1-2,CASRGTQTRGAPYGYTF,TGTGCCAGCAGGGGCACCCAAACGCGGGGGGCCCCCTATGGCTACACCTTC
-,TRBV18,-,TRBJ1-1,CASSPSTVTEAFF,TGTGCCAGCTCACCAAGTACTGTGACTGAAGCTTTCTTT